One and the same sample provided the 16 T cell receptor beta chains below, sequenced in a study of beta chain features in type 1 diabetes. Expressed TCRB transcripts were sequenced after all isolated RNA was converted to cDNA. The repertoire was sequenced with immunoSEQ multiplex PCR; TCRdb's copy has only in-frame clones and lacks some. The table shows 900,000 or so clones, with about a sixth occurring only once. Sequencing was performed on naive CD4+ T cells from blood. The source of these receptors is a woman younger than 35 in good health.

This chain uses TRBV6-6 with TRBJ2-3, with no clear D. This CDR3 has 15 amino acids. Germline V gene data show CDR1 as MNHNY and CDR2 as SVGAGI (reference sequence). V gave up 6 bases and J gave up 0 bases, with 13 bases separating them. This CDR3 is CASRQGRDSTDTQYF. CDR3 DNA: TGTGCCAGCAGGCAAGGGCGAGACAGCACAGATACGCAGTATTTT.

This clone was detected only a few times. The V call is TRBV28, the J call TRBJ2-6; D is ambiguous. There are 17 residues in the CDR3. Trimming took off 5 bases at V and 4 bases at J, with 18 bases between the two ends. In germline, CDR1 is MDHEN, CDR2 SYDVKM. The CDR3 region has the DNA TGTGCCAGCAGTCCATCGAGAGGCTCGGCCGGGGCCAACGTCCTGACTTTC. This gives the protein CASSPSRGSAGANVLTF. Looking up the rest from reference TRBV28 and TRBJ2-6 gives the full variable domain: DVKVTQSSRYLVKRTGEKVFLECVQDMDHENMFWYRQDPGLGLRLIYFSYDVKMKEKGDIPEGYSVSREKKERFSLILESASTNQTSMYLCASSPSRGSAGANVLTFGAGSRLTVL.

This clone appeared a few times. Its ends do not fully match the called genes, so a read error is possible. V usage is TRBV7-2 and J usage is TRBJ2-4; no definite D call. CDR1 is SGHTA and CDR2 is FQGNSA in the germline V gene. This CDR3 contains 15 residues. CDR3 region: CASSLGKAPSGPPLF. The CDR3 DNA follows: TGTGCCAGCAGCTTAGGAAAGGCGCCATCTGGTCCGCCTTTGTTC.

This rearrangement joins TRBV21-1 to TRBJ2-1; TRBD2 is the table's D call, not checked against the DNA. TRBV21-1 is classified as a pseudogene. The CDR3 contains 12 residues. This chain's CDR3 is CATPVLPNEQFF. The CDR3 DNA reads TGTGCCACTCCGGTGCTACCCAATGAGCAGTTCTTC.

This clone was counted between two and nine times. The chain couples TRBV29-1 to TRBJ2-5, with D perhaps TRBD2 (7 bases). CDR1 and CDR2 (germline): SQVTM, ANQGSEA. V dropped 6 bases and J dropped 5 bases, with 19 bases sitting between them. The CDR3 consists of 14 residues. Here the CDR3 reads CSVTGGGGSETQYF. The CDR3 region has the DNA TGCAGCGTGACCGGGGGAGGGGGTAGCGAGACCCAGTACTTC.

The V gene is TRBV5-4, the J gene TRBJ1-3; possibly TRBD1 for D (6 bases). Trimming stripped 4 bases from V and 0 bases from J, with 14 bases between. CDR3 length: 16 residues. Per germline, CDR1 SGHNT and CDR2 YYREEE (reference sequence). The CDR3 sequence: CASSEDRVPSGNTIYF. CDR3 bases: TGTGCCAGCAGCGAGGACAGAGTCCCCTCTGGAAACACCATATATTTT.

The CDR3 DNA is TGTGCCAGCAGCCTACGTCTACGGACCCAGTACTTC. This gives the protein CASSLRLRTQYF. V is TRBV5-8 and J is TRBJ2-5, with D uncertain. This CDR3 comprises 12 residues. Germline CDR1 is SGHTS and CDR2 is YDEGEE. V was trimmed by 4 bases and J by 7 bases, leaving 11 bases between them.

The gene calls are TRBV18 and TRBJ2-5; D is unclear. Trimming took off 8 bases at V and 1 base at J, with 11 bases between the two ends. The CDR3 consists of 13 residues. Germline V gives CDR1 KGHSH, CDR2 LQKENI. CDR3 in DNA: TGTGCCAGCGTACGGAGTTCCCAAGAGACCCAGTACTTC. This translates into CASVRSSQETQYF.

This clone was found a few times. This chain connects TRBV2 to TRBJ1-1; 7 bases fit TRBD1. Trimming at V came to 5 bases and at J to 1 base, leaving 7 bases not matched to a gene. The CDR3 covers 15 residues. From germline, CDR1 is SNHLY and CDR2 FYNNEI. The DNA of the CDR3 is TGTGCCAGCAGTTCCGACAGGGCTAAGAACACTGAAGCTTTCTTT. Its translation is CASSSDRAKNTEAFF. Variable domain in full (rest from reference TRBV2 and TRBJ1-1): EPEVTQTPSHQVTQMGQEVILRCVPISNHLYFYWYRQILGQKVEFLVSFYNNEISEKSEIFDDQFSVERPDGSNFTLKIRSTKLEDSAMYFCASSSDRAKNTEAFFGQGTRLTVV.

This clone has only a few counts. CDR3 residues: CASSHETSGPFYNEQFF. The DNA of the CDR3 is TGTGCCAGCAGTCACGAAACTAGCGGGCCTTTCTACAATGAGCAGTTCTTC. The chain has TRBV27 and TRBJ2-1, with 9 bases aligning to TRBD2. J was trimmed by 3 bases and V by 5 bases; bases with no gene match: 11. This CDR3 is built from 17 residues. In germline, CDR1 is MNHEY, CDR2 SMNVEV (reference sequence).

This clone was observed a handful of times. CDR3 bases: TGTGCCAGCAGTTGGAGGCCCCATGCGGGGAACAATGAGCAGTTCTTC. This encodes CASSWRPHAGNNEQFF. This chain connects TRBV6-5 to TRBJ2-1; tentatively, D is TRBD2 (6 bases). V lost 4 bases and J lost 5, with 18 bases in between. The length of the CDR3 is 16 residues. Germline V gene lookup returns CDR1 MNHEY and CDR2 SVGAGI.

The chain uses TRBV29-1 and TRBJ2-1; 12 bases match TRBD2. CDR1 SQVTM and CDR2 ANQGSEA come from the germline V gene. The CDR3 contains 19 residues. V dropped 4 bases and J dropped 2; count of bases not matched to a gene: 15. CDR3 coding DNA: TGCAGCGTTGCAAGGACACGGACTAGCGGGAATGGGGCCTACAATGAGCAGTTCTTC. It codes for CSVARTRTSGNGAYNEQFF.

This clone showed up just a few times. V usage is TRBV2 and J usage is TRBJ2-7, with D uncertain. Germline V gene lookup returns CDR1 SNHLY and CDR2 FYNNEI. V was clipped by 5 bases and J by 4 bases, with 6 bases between them. CDR3 size: 11 residues. The CDR3 protein is CASSPEYEQYF. The CDR3 DNA follows: TGTGCCAGCAGTCCAGAGTACGAGCAGTACTTC.

The chain carries TRBV9 and TRBJ2-3, with D perhaps matching TRBD1 (5 bases). The V and J ends lost 3 bases and 6 bases respectively, with 5 bases between them. The CDR3 extends over 11 amino acids. Per the germline V gene, CDR1 is SGDLS and CDR2 is YYNGEE. The CDR3 sequence: CASSGQDTQYF. CDR3 nucleotides: TGTGCCAGCAGCGGACAGGATACGCAGTATTTT.

The rearrangement joins TRBV6-1 to TRBJ2-1; perhaps D is TRBD1 or TRBD2 (5 bases each). The CDR3 runs 13 residues. Deletions cut 7 bases from V and 12 bases from J, with 19 bases between. The germline V gene encodes CDR1 MNHNS and CDR2 SASEGT. CDR3 coding DNA: TGTGCCAGCACCAATGGTCGGGGCGTCGGGCAGTTCTTC. Its protein product is CASTNGRGVGQFF.

The table lists this clone with a few counts. The genes are TRBV29-1 and TRBJ2-7, with 8 positions matching TRBD1. Germline V gene lookup returns CDR1 SQVTM and CDR2 ANQGSEA. The V gene end was trimmed by 6 bases and the J gene end by 5 bases; junction bases not matched to a gene: 12. CDR3 length: 14 residues. The CDR3 region is CSVTGQGSFHEQYF. In DNA form, the CDR3 reads TGCAGCGTGACCGGACAGGGTTCCTTCCACGAGCAGTACTTC.